The entry below describes one T cell receptor beta chain. This sample was taken from a study of blood T cell repertoires in COVID-19. Study-level background: Acute-phase and convalescent COVID-19 samples originated in the United States, Italy and Spain. From T cells, B-cell-depleted T cells, or PBMCs came the material, which was cDNA or gDNA.

Seattle researchers signed up patients amid active infection and tracked them longitudinally. Authors' data handling: Counts of nucleated cells, estimated from reference gene primer amplification, were obtained. The protocol was immunoSEQ multiplex PCR, while the TCRdb copy is restricted to in-frame clones and leaves out a portion. The DNA gave D and trimming, while V, J and clone size come from that table. The profile shows approximately 150,000 clones, around 85% of them singletons. Germline CDR1 reads SGHTA; CDR2 reads FQGTGA. The length of the CDR3 is 14 residues. The ends lost 2 bases at V and 3 bases at J; junction bases unmatched: 2.

Sequenced input: peripheral blood. The V call is TRBV7-3, the J call TRBJ2-3; 7 nucleotides line up with TRBD2. This clonotype originated in a woman older than 75 with COVID-19, enrolled during active disease. The CDR3 DNA reads TGTGCCAGCAGCTTAGGGGGGGATACAGATACGCAGTATTTT. Its translation is CASSLGGDTDTQYF.